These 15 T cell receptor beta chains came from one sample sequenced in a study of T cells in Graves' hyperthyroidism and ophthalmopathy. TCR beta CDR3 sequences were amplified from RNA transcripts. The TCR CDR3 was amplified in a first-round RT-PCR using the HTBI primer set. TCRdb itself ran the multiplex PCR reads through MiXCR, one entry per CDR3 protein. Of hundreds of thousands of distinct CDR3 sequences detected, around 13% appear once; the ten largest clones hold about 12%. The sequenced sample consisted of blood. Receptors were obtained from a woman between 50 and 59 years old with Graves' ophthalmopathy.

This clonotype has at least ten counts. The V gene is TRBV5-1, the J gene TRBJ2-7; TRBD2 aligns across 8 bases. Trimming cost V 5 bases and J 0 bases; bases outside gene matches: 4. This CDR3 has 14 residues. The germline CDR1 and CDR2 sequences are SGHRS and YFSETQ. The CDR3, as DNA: TGCGCCAGCAGACGGACTAGCCACTCCTACGAGCAGTACTTC. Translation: CASRRTSHSYEQYF.

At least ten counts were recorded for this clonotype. CDR3 amino acids: CATSTMGEQFF. As DNA, the CDR3 is TGTGCCACCAGCACGATGGGGGAGCAGTTCTTC. V is TRBV15 and J is TRBJ2-1; D not resolved. Germline V gene data show CDR1 as LNHNV and CDR2 as YYDKDF (reference sequence). The CDR3 loop spans 11 amino acids. Trimming cost V 4 bases and J 10 bases, with 8 bases left between them.

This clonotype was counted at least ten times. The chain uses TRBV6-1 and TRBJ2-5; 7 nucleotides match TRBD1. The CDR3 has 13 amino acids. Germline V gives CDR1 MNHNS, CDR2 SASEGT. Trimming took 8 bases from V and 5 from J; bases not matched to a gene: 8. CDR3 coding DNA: TGTGCCAGCGCGGCCAGGGGGTATGAGACCCAGTACTTC. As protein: CASAARGYETQYF.

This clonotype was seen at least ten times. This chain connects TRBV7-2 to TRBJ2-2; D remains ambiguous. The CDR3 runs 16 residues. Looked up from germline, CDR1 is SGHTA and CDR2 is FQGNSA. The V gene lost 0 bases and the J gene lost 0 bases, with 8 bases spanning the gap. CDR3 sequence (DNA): TGTGCCAGCAGCTTAGCTTGGGCAGCGAACACCGGGGAGCTGTTTTTT. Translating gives CASSLAWAANTGELFF.

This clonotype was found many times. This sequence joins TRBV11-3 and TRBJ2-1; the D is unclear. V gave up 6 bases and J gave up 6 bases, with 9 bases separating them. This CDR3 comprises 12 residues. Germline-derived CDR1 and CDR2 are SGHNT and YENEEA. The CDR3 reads CASSFDPNEQFF. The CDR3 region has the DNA TGTGCCAGCAGTTTCGACCCCAATGAGCAGTTCTTC. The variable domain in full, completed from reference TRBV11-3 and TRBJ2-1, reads EAGVVQSPRYKIIEKKQPVAFWCNPISGHNTLYWYLQNLGQGPELLIRYENEEAVDDSQLPKDRFSAERLKGVDSTLKIQPAELGDSAVYLCASSFDPNEQFFGPGTRLTVL.

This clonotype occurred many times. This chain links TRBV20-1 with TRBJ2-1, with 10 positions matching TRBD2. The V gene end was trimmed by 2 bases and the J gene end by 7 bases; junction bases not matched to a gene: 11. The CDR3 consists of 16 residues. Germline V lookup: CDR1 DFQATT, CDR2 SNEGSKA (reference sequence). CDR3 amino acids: CSARSPLAGSSNEQFF. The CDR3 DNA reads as TGCAGTGCTAGATCCCCACTAGCGGGATCTAGTAATGAGCAGTTCTTC.

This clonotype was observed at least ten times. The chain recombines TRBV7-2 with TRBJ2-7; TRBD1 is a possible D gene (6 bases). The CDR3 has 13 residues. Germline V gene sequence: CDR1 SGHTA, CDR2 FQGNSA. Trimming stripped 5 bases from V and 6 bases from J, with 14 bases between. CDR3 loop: CASSTSTGFEQYF. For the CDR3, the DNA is TGTGCCAGCAGCACATCTACAGGGTTCGAGCAGTACTTC. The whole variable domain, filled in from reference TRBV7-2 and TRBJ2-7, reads GAGVSQSPSNKVTEKGKDVELRCDPISGHTALYWYRQSLGQGLEFLIYFQGNSAPDKSGLPSDRFSAERTGGSVSTLTIQRTQQEDSAVYLCASSTSTGFEQYFGPGTRLTVT.

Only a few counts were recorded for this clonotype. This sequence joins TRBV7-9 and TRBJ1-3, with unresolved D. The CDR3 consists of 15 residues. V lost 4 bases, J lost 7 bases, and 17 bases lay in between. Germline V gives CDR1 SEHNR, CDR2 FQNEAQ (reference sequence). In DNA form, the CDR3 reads TGTGCCAGCAGCTCCCCCCGATCGGCGTTCAACACCATATATTTT. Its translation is CASSSPRSAFNTIYF.

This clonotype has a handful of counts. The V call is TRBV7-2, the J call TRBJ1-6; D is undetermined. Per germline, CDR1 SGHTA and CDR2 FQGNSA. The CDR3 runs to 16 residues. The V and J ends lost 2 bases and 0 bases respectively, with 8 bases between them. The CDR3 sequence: CASSLSASSYNSPLHF. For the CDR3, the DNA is TGTGCCAGCAGCTTATCTGCTAGCTCCTATAATTCACCCCTCCACTTT. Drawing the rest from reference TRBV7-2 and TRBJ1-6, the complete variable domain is GAGVSQSPSNKVTEKGKDVELRCDPISGHTALYWYRQSLGQGLEFLIYFQGNSAPDKSGLPSDRFSAERTGGSVSTLTIQRTQQEDSAVYLCASSLSASSYNSPLHFGNGTRLTVT.

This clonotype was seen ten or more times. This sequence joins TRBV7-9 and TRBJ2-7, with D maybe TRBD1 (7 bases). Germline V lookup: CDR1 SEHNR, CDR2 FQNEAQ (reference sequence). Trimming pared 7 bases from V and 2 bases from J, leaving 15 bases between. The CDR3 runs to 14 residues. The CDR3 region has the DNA TGTGCCAGCACCCTCAGGGGGGACCCCTACGAGCAGTACTTC. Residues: CASTLRGDPYEQYF.

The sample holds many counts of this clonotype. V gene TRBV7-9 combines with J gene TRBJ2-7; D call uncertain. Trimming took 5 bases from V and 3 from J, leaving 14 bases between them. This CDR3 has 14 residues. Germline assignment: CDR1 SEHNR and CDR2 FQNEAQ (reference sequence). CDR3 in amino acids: CASSHPDKNYEQYF. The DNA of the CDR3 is TGTGCCAGCAGCCACCCCGACAAGAACTACGAGCAGTACTTC. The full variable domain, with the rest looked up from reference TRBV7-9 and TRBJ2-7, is DTGVSQNPRHKITKRGQNVTFRCDPISEHNRLYWYRQTLGQGPEFLTYFQNEAQLEKSRLLSDRFSAERPKGSFSTLEIQRTEQGDSAMYLCASSHPDKNYEQYFGPGTRLTVT.

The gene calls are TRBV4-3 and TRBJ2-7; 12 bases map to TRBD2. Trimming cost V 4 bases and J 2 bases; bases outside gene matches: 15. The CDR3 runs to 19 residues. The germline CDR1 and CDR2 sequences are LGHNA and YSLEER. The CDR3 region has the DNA TGCGCCAGCAGCCGAACGAGTAGGACTAGCGGGAACTCTCCCTACGAGCAGTACTTC. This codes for CASSRTSRTSGNSPYEQYF.

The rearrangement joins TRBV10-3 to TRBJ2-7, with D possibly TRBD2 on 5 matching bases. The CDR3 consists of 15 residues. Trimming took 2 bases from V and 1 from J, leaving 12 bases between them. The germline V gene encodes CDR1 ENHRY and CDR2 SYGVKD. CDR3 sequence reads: CAISEMVAHSYEQYF. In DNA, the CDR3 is TGTGCCATCAGTGAGATGGTAGCGCATTCCTACGAGCAGTACTTC.

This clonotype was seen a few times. CDR3: CASIPPGHQGGYEQYF. The CDR3 nucleotides are TGTGCCAGCATACCACCGGGCCACCAAGGGGGTTACGAGCAGTACTTC. The chain links TRBV28 to TRBJ2-7; D is perhaps TRBD1 (6 bases). Between the trimmed V and J ends, which lost 7 bases and 4 bases, there was a span of 23 bases. This CDR3 region has 16 residues. CDR1 and CDR2 from the germline V gene are MDHEN and SYDVKM.

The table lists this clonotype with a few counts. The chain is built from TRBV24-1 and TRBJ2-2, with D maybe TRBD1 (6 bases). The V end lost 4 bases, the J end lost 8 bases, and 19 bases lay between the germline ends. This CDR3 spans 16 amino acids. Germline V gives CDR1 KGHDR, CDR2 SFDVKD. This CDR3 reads CATSDPGHRVEGELFF. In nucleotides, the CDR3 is TGTGCCACCAGTGACCCCGGCCACAGGGTCGAAGGGGAGCTGTTTTTT.